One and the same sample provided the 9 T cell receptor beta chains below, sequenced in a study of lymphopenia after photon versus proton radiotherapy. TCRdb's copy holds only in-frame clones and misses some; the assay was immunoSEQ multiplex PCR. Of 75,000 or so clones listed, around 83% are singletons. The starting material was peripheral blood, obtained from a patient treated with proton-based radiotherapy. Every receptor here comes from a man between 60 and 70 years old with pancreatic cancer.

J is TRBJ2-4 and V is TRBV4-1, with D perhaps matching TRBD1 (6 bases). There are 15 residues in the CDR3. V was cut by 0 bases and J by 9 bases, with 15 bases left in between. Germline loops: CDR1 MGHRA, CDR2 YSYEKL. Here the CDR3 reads CASSQESQARGIQYF. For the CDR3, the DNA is TGCGCCAGCAGCCAAGAGTCACAGGCCAGGGGCATTCAGTACTTC.

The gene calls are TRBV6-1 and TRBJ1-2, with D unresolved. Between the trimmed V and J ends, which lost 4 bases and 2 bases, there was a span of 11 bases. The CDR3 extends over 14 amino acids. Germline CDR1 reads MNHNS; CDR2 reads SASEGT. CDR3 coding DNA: TGTGCCAGCAGTGTTGGGCAGGCAAACTATGGCTACACCTTC. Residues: CASSVGQANYGYTF.

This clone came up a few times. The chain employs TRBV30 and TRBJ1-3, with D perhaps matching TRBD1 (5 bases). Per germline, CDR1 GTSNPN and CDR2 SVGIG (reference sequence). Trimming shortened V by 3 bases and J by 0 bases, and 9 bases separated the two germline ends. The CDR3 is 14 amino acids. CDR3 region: CAWSRQTSGNTIYF. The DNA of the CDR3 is TGTGCCTGGAGCCGACAGACCTCTGGAAACACCATATATTTT.

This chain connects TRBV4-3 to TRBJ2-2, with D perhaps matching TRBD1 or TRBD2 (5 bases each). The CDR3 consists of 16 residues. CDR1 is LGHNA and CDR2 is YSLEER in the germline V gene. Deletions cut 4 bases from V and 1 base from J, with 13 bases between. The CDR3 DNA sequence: TGCGCCAGCAGCCCGAGGGGACGATTGAACACCGGGGAGCTGTTTTTT. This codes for CASSPRGRLNTGELFF.

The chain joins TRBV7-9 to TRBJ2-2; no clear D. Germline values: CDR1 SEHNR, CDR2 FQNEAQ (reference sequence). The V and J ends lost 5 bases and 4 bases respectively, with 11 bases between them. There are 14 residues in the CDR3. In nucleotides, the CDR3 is TGTGCCAGCAGCCCACGGGCGATCACCGGGGAGCTGTTTTTT. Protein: CASSPRAITGELFF.

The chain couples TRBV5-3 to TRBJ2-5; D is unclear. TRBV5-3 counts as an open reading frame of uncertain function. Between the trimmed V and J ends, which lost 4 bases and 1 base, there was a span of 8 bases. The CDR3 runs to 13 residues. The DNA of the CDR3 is TGTGCCAGAAGCCCCACCACCCAAGAGACCCAGTACTTC. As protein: CARSPTTQETQYF.

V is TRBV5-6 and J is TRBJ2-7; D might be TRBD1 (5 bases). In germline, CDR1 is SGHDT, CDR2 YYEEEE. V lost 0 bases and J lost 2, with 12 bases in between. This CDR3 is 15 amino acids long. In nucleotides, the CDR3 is TGTGCCAGCAGCTTGGCCAACAGGCCTCCCTACGAGCAGTACTTC. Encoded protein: CASSLANRPPYEQYF.

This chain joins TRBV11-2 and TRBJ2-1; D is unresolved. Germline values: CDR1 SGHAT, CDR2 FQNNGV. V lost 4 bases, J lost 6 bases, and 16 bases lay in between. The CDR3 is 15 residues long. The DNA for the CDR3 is TGTGCCAGCAGCTCACCTGGGCTACTAAGCAATGAGCAGTTCTTC. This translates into CASSSPGLLSNEQFF.

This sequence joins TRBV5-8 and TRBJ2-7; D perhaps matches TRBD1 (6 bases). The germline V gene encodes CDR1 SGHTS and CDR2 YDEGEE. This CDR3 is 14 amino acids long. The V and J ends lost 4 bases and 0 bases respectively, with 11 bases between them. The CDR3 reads CASSRRGNSYEQYF. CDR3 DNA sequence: TGTGCCAGCAGCCGCAGGGGAAACTCCTACGAGCAGTACTTC.